This is a list of T cell receptor beta chains from one sample in a study of blood T cell repertoires in COVID-19. The table came from immunoSEQ multiplex PCR; TCRdb's copy has only in-frame clones and leaves some out. The sample yields roughly 65,000 clones, 85% to 95% seen once. The specimen sequenced was peripheral blood. These TCRs come from a man between 65 and 85 years old with active COVID-19. The CDR3 runs from the conserved cysteine through the conserved F or W. A D gene is named only where the DNA matches it firmly.

TRBD2,TRBV4-2,TRBJ2-5,CASSQGTSGGAETQYF
TRBD1,TRBV6-5,TRBJ2-2,CAGGTGANTGELFF
-,TRBV7-9,TRBJ2-2,CASSFPFSTGELFF
-,TRBV7-9,TRBJ2-1,CASSLQGQTDEQFF
TRBD2,TRBV2,TRBJ2-3,CASSEAVGGAEADTQYF
-,TRBV11-3,TRBJ1-1,CASSLVITPGNTEAFF
TRBD2,TRBV10-2,TRBJ2-3,CASSRGGFTDTQYF
-,TRBV28,TRBJ1-5,CASSFLQGGISNQPQHF
TRBD1,TRBV11-2,TRBJ2-5,CASSLRTGGFETQYF
-,TRBV27,TRBJ1-6,CASRRGLIYNSPLHF
-,TRBV5-1,TRBJ2-5,CASSLAGEEKETQYF
TRBD2,TRBV4-1,TRBJ2-5,CASSQGGTTQETQYF
-,TRBV15,TRBJ2-6,CATSRGGSGANVLTF
-,TRBV11-2,TRBJ2-5,CASTLRGGAQETQYF
-,TRBV7-9,TRBJ1-2,CASSRPAGGGINYGYTF
-,TRBV18,TRBJ1-2,CASSLDTYGYTF
-,TRBV18,TRBJ1-1,CASSPSEGAGNTEAFF
-,TRBV19,TRBJ1-6,CASSMTGILNSPLHF
TRBD2,TRBV24-1,TRBJ2-5,CATSASSGARQETQYF
-,TRBV3-1/TRBV3-2,TRBJ1-2,CASSQTRGSYTF
TRBD1,TRBV14,TRBJ1-6,CASSRTTGQGGSPLHF
TRBD2,TRBV9,TRBJ2-3,CASSPGTSGTDTQYF
-,TRBV4-1,TRBJ1-5,CASSQADRKNQAQHF
-,TRBV5-5,TRBJ2-3,CASSWEWHGGDPRGTQYF
TRBD1,TRBV5-1,TRBJ2-3,CATNRQGDAFGDTQYF
TRBD2,TRBV14,TRBJ2-1,CASSQDRGRGGLSVLQFF
TRBD1,TRBV18,TRBJ1-5,CASSPTGQGAQPQHF
TRBD1,TRBV19,TRBJ1-4,CASRLTGEREKLFF
TRBD1,TRBV28,TRBJ1-6,CASSLGTGPSNSPLHF
TRBD2,TRBV28,TRBJ2-5,CASSPTSKETQYF
-,TRBV5-1,TRBJ1-4,CASSSNKAGGEKLFF
TRBD2,TRBV5-6,TRBJ2-7,CASSLAGGGYEQYF
-,TRBV4-3,TRBJ1-2,CASSPGLGNYGYTF
TRBD1,TRBV28,TRBJ1-2,CASSSGQFDGYTF
TRBD1,TRBV19,TRBJ2-7,CASSSAGTGIYEQYF
TRBD2,TRBV11-3,TRBJ2-1,CASSFFSASSGNEQFF
TRBD1,TRBV4-3,TRBJ1-1,CASSQDSRQGLNTEAFF
-,TRBV7-9,TRBJ2-3,CASSLAGASTDTQYF
-,TRBV7-9,TRBJ1-2,CASSQAGGYTF
TRBD2,TRBV2,TRBJ2-2,CASRTATSGGGTGELFF
-,TRBV5-1,TRBJ1-5,CASHPQGYSNQPQHF
TRBD1,TRBV24-1,TRBJ2-1,CATSEPGQGRMDEQFF
-,TRBV3-1/TRBV3-2,TRBJ1-2,CASSHDSRGGYTF
-,TRBV12-3/TRBV12-4,TRBJ1-2,CASSIRNDYGYTF
TRBD1,TRBV5-1,TRBJ1-1,CASSLGQGQAFF
TRBD1,TRBV4-2,TRBJ1-1,CASSQDSYRGNTEAFF
-,TRBV9,TRBJ2-7,CASSIRQSPYEQYF
-,TRBV5-4,TRBJ1-4,CASSFRGGDEKLFF
TRBD2,TRBV7-2,TRBJ2-1,CASSFPGTSGGAGEQFF
-,TRBV12-3/TRBV12-4,TRBJ1-1,CASKYNTEAFF
-,TRBV5-1,TRBJ2-3,CASSFGSTDTQYF
TRBD2,TRBV6-4,TRBJ2-1,CASSDGLAGVQFF
-,TRBV5-8,TRBJ2-2,CASSFQGFGELFF
-,TRBV21-1,TRBJ2-7,CASSYGKGQEIYEQYF
-,TRBV19,TRBJ2-5,CASTSRGGETQYF
TRBD1,TRBV5-1,TRBJ1-2,CASSFAYRGLGYGYTF
TRBD2,TRBV2,TRBJ2-3,CASSEDGAGGTDTQYF
-,TRBV6-5,TRBJ1-6,CASSSQGNNSPLHF
-,TRBV28,TRBJ2-2,CASSLVSGYTGELFF
-,TRBV7-9,TRBJ1-4,CASSLAGINEKLFF